This T cell receptor (beta chain) is drawn from a study of CD8 T cells in ankylosing spondylitis. Study findings and constraints: Typical of ankylosing spondylitis blood, it appeared, was a TCR beta motif of about eight highly homologous variants. Disease-linked clones were reportedly significantly enriched in matched ankylosing spondylitis synovial fluid.

Each CDR3 protein gets one entry after TCRdb re-called the 5' RACE reads with MiXCR. The data hold about 69,000 distinct CDR3 sequences, with over 4% observed a single time. This clonotype has a count of ten or more. Its antigen remains unknown. The CDR3 covers 16 residues. Germline CDR1 is DFQATT and CDR2 is SNEGSKA (reference sequence). J lost 2 bases, V lost 6 bases, and 14 bases had no gene match. The chain carries TRBV20-1 and TRBJ2-7; 9 bases line up with TRBD2. Sequencing was carried out using blood, either unsorted or a sorted T cell fraction (not recorded which). This TCR was sampled from a male donor with ankylosing spondylitis or in good health (not recorded which). DNA for the CDR3: TGCAGTGCCGAGAGGGCTAGCGGGGCCATCACCTACGAGCAGTACTTC. This codes for CSAERASGAITYEQYF.